This T cell receptor (beta chain) derives from a study of patients and donors after allogeneic stem cell transplantation. The CDR3 is 15 amino acids. J was trimmed by 0 bases and V by 4 bases; bases with no gene match: 6. CDR1 and CDR2 (germline): SQVTM, ANQGSEA. This clonotype has more than one count but fewer than ten. One entry per CDR3 protein results from TCRdb running MiXCR on the RT-PCR reads. Of more than 150,000 distinct CDR3 sequences in the sample, 24% are singletons; the top ten hold roughly a quarter. The chain uses TRBV29-1 and TRBJ1-5, with 7 bases fitting TRBD1. The receptor was derived from a human donor who was either an allogeneic HSCT recipient or a stem cell or donor lymphocyte infusion donor (not recorded which). It is not recorded whose cells these are; they may come from a transplant donor. The sequencing sample was made of blood, either unsorted or a sorted T cell fraction (not recorded which). The CDR3 loop reads CSVATQGDSNQPQHF. The CDR3 DNA reads as TGCAGCGTTGCTACTCAGGGGGATAGCAATCAGCCCCAGCATTTT.